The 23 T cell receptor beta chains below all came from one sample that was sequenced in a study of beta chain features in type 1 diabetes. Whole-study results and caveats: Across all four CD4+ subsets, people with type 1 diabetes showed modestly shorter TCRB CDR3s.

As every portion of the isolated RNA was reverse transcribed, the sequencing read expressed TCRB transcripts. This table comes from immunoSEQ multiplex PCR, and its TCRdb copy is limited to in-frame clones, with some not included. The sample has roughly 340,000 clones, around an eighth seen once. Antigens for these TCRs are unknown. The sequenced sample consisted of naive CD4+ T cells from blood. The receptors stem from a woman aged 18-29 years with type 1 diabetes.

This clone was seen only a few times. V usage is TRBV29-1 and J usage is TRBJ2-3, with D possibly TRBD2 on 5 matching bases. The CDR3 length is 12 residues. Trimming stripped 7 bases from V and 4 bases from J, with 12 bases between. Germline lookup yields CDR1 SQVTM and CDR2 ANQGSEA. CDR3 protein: CSGGRSSDTQYF. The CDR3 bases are TGCAGCGGAGGGCGGAGTTCAGATACGCAGTATTTT.

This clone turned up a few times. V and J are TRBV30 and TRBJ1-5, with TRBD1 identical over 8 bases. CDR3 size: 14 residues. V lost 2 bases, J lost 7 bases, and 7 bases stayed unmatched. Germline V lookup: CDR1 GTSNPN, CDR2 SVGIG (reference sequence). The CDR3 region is CAWSSQGAKQPQHF. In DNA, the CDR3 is TGTGCCTGGAGTTCCCAGGGGGCCAAACAGCCCCAGCATTTT.

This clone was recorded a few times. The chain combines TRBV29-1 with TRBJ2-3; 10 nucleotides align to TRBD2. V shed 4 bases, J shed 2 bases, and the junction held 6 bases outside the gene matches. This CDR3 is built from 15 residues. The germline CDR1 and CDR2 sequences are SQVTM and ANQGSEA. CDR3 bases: TGCAGCGTTGTAAGGCTAGCGGGAGTCACAGATACGCAGTATTTT. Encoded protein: CSVVRLAGVTDTQYF.

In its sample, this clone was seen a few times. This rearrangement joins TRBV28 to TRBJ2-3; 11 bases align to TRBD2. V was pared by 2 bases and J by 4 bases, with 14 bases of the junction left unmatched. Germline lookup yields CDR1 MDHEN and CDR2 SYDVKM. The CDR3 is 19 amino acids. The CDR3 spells CASSLNPLLAGAAADTQYF. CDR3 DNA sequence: TGTGCCAGCAGTTTAAACCCTCTACTAGCGGGAGCCGCCGCAGATACGCAGTATTTT.

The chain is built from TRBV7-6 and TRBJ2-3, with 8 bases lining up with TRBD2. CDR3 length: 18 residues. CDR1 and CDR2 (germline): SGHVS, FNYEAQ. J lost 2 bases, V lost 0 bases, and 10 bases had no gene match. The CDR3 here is CASSLAPASGYLTDTQYF. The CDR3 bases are TGTGCCAGCAGCTTAGCGCCGGCTAGCGGGTACCTCACAGATACGCAGTATTTT.

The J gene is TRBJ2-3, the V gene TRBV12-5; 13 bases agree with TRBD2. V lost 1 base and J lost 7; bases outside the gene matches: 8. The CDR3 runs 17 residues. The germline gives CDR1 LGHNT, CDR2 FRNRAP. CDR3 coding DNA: TGTGCTAGTGGTTTGGCGCCACTAGCGGGAGGGCCTAATACGCAGTATTTT. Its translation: CASGLAPLAGGPNTQYF.

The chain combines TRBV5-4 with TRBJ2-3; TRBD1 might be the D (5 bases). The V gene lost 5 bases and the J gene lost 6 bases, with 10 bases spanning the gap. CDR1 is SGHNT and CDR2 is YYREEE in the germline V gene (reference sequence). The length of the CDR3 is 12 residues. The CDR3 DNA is TGTGCCAGCAGTACGACAGCCGATACGCAGTATTTT. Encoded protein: CASSTTADTQYF.

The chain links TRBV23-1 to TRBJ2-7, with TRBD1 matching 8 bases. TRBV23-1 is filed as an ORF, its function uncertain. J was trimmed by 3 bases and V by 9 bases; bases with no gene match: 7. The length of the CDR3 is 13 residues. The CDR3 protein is CASRDRLFYEQYV. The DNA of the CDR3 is TGCGCCAGTCGGGACAGGCTATTCTACGAGCAGTACGTC.

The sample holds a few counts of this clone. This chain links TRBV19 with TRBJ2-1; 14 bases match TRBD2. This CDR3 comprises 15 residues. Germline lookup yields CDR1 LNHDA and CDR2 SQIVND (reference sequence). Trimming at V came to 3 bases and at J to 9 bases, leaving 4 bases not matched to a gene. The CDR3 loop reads CASSIGTSGSLEQFF. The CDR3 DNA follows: TGTGCCAGTAGTATCGGGACTAGCGGGAGCCTTGAGCAGTTCTTC.

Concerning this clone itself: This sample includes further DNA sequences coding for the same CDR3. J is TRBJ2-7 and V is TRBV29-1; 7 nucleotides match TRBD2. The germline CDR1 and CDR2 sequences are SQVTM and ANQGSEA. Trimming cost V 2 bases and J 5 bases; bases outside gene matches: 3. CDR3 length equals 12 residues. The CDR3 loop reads CSVEPGGDEQYF. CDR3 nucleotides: TGCAGCGTTGAACCGGGGGGAGACGAGCAGTACTTC.

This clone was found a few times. CDR3: CAWSVGRGFPPYGYTF. CDR3 DNA: TGTGCCTGGAGTGTTGGGCGGGGGTTCCCTCCCTATGGCTACACCTTC. The chain employs TRBV30 and TRBJ1-2, with D possibly being TRBD1 (5 bases). Trimming removed 0 bases at V and 4 bases at J, with 18 bases between. Germline-derived CDR1 and CDR2 are GTSNPN and SVGIG (reference sequence). This CDR3 spans 16 amino acids.

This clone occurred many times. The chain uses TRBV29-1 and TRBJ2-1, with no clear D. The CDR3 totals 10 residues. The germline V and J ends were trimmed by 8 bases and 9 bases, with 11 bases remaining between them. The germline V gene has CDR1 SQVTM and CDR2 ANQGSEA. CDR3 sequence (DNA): TGCAGCTCAGAGACTGGTGAGCAGTTCTTC. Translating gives CSSETGEQFF.

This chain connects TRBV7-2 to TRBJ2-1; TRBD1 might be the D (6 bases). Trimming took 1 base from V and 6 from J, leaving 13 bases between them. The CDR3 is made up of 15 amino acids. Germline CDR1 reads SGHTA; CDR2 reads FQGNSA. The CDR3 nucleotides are TGTGCCAGCAGCTTAGACCTAGCAGGGGTCAATGAGCAGTTCTTC. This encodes CASSLDLAGVNEQFF. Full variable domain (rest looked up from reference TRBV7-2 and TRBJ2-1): GAGVSQSPSNKVTEKGKDVELRCDPISGHTALYWYRQSLGQGLEFLIYFQGNSAPDKSGLPSDRFSAERTGGSVSTLTIQRTQQEDSAVYLCASSLDLAGVNEQFFGPGTRLTVL.

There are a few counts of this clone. The CDR3 sequence is CASSHRLAEAFF. The CDR3 DNA follows: TGTGCCAGTAGTCATCGTTTAGCTGAAGCTTTCTTT. This chain connects TRBV19 to TRBJ1-1; D gene unclear. CDR1 is LNHDA and CDR2 is SQIVND in the germline V gene (reference sequence). There are 12 residues in the CDR3. V shed 5 bases and J shed 6 bases, with 10 bases lying between them.

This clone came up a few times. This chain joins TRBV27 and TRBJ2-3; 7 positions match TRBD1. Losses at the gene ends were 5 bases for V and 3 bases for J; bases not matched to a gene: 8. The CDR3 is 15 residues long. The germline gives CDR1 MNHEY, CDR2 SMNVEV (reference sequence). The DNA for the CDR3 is TGTGCCAGCAGTCCTCGACAGGGCTATACAGATACGCAGTATTTT. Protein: CASSPRQGYTDTQYF.

This CDR3 is CAISDGLAGAYEQYF. CDR3 DNA: TGTGCCATCAGTGACGGACTAGCGGGAGCCTACGAGCAGTACTTC. This chain connects TRBV10-3 to TRBJ2-7, with 13 bases matching TRBD2. V gave up 3 bases and J gave up 2 bases; unmatched junction bases: 1. The CDR3 runs to 15 residues. Germline CDR1 reads ENHRY; CDR2 reads SYGVKD.

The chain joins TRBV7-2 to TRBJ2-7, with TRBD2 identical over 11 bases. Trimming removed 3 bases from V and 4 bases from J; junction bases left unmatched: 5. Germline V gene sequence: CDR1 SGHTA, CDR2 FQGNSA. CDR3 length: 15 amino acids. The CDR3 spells CASSLTSGTGYEQYV. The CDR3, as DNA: TGTGCCAGCAGCTTGACTAGCGGGACGGGTTACGAGCAGTACGTC.

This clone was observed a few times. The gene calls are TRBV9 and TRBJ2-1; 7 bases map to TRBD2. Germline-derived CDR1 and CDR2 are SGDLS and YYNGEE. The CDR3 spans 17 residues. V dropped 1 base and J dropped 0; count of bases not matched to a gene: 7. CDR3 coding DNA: TGTGCCAGCAGCGTACGACCGCGGGAGAGCTCCTACAATGAGCAGTTCTTC. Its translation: CASSVRPRESSYNEQFF.

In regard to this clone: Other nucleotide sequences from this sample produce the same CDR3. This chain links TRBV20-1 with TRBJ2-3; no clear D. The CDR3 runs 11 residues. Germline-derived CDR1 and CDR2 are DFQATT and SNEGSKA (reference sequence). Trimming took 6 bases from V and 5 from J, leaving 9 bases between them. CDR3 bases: TGCAGTGCCACACGCGGAGATACGCAGTATTTT. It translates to CSATRGDTQYF.

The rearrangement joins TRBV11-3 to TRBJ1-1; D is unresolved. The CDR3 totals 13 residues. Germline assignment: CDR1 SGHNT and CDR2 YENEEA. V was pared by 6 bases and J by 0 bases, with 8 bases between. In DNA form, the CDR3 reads TGTGCCAGCAGAAAATTTATGAACACTGAAGCTTTCTTT. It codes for CASRKFMNTEAFF. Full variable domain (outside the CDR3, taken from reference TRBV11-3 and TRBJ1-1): EAGVVQSPRYKIIEKKQPVAFWCNPISGHNTLYWYLQNLGQGPELLIRYENEEAVDDSQLPKDRFSAERLKGVDSTLKIQPAELGDSAVYLCASRKFMNTEAFFGQGTRLTVV.

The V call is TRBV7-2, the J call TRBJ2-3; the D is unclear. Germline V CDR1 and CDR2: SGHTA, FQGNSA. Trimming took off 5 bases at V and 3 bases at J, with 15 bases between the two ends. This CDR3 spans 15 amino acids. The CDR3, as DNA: TGTGCCAGCAGCCCAAGTAGGCGGAGAACAGATACGCAGTATTTT. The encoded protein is CASSPSRRRTDTQYF. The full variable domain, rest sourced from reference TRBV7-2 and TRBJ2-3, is GAGVSQSPSNKVTEKGKDVELRCDPISGHTALYWYRQSLGQGLEFLIYFQGNSAPDKSGLPSDRFSAERTGGSVSTLTIQRTQQEDSAVYLCASSPSRRRTDTQYFGPGTRLTVL.

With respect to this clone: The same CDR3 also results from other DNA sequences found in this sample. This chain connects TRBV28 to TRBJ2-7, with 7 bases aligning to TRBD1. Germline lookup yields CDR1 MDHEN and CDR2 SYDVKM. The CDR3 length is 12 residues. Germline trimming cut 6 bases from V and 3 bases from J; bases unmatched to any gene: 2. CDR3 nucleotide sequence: TGTGCCAGCAGGCAGGGGGACTACGAGCAGTACTTC. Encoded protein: CASRQGDYEQYF.

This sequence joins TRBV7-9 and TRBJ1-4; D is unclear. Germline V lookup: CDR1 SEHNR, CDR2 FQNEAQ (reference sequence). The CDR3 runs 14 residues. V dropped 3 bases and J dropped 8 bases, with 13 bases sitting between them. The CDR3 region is CASSFSGKGEKLFF. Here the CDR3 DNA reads TGTGCCAGCAGCTTTTCGGGAAAAGGAGAAAAACTGTTTTTT. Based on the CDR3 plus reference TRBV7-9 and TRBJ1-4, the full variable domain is DTGVSQNPRHKITKRGQNVTFRCDPISEHNRLYWYRQTLGQGPEFLTYFQNEAQLEKSRLLSDRFSAERPKGSFSTLEIQRTEQGDSAMYLCASSFSGKGEKLFFGSGTQLSVL.